The present entry profiles one T cell receptor beta chain with its context. V was clipped by 5 bases and J by 5 bases; unmatched bases: 7. Germline lookup yields CDR1 SGHTA and CDR2 FQGTGA. The CDR3 runs 14 residues. The data were obtained in a study of blood T cell repertoires in COVID-19. At the level of the study: Nucleic acid was either cDNA or gDNA, and it came from T cells, B-cell-depleted T cells, or PBMCs.

Per the original data handling: The assay estimated nucleated cells by amplifying reference gene primers. Assay: immunoSEQ multiplex PCR; the TCRdb copy retains only in-frame clones and omits some. The V and J calls and clone size were taken over from that table, and D and trimming were inferred from the DNA. The table shows 55,000 to 85,000 clones, with less than 80% occurring only once. This chain joins TRBV7-3 and TRBJ1-1, with TRBD1 identical over 8 bases. The sequence was obtained from a man in his fifties or sixties with active or convalescent COVID-19. Material: peripheral blood. The CDR3 region has the DNA TGTGCCAGCAGCAAACAGGGGGAAGGGACTGAAGCTTTCTTT. The encoded protein is CASSKQGEGTEAFF.